These T cell receptor beta chains were read from a single sample in a study of human T cells and chemical hapten exposure. TCRdb passed the RACE reads through MiXCR, listing each CDR3 protein once. The sample contains 380,000 or so distinct CDR3 sequences, 5.5% of which appear only once. The material was whole blood, obtained in connection with sensitization to the hapten diphenylcyclopropenone (DPC). These TCRs come from a woman aged 18-29 years with alopecia areata. Some clones in this sample may be carry-over from other donors' samples. Both conserved end residues are part of each CDR3. The D gene is left open where the match is weak. The size field is filled for only some rows; it gives once, few, many or a size class.

cdr3_length	d_call	v_call	clone_size	j_call	cdr3_aa	cdr3_nt
13	-	TRBV7-9	few	TRBJ2-3	CASSFSLLGSQYF	TGTGCCAGCAGCTTTAGTCTCCTGGGAAGTCAGTATTTT
16	TRBD1	TRBV11-2	many	TRBJ1-1	CASSLGPDRAHTEAFF	TGTGCCAGCAGCTTAGGCCCTGACAGGGCCCACACTGAAGCTTTCTTT
15	-	TRBV9	many	TRBJ1-4	CASSVGYGNNEKLFF	TGTGCCAGCAGCGTCGGTTACGGGAATAATGAAAAACTGTTTTTT
14	-	TRBV25-1	many	TRBJ2-1	CASSESGSLNEQFF	TGTGCCAGCAGTGAATCCGGCAGCCTCAATGAGCAGTTCTTC
13	-	TRBV12-3/TRBV12-4	many	TRBJ1-6	CASTWGQDSPLHF	TGTGCCAGCACCTGGGGGCAGGATTCACCCCTCCACTTT
14	-	TRBV6-1	few	TRBJ2-2	CASRPGINTGELFF	TGTGCCAGCCGCCCCGGGATAAACACCGGGGAGCTGTTTTTT
13	-	TRBV6-5	few	TRBJ1-5	CASSYSSMGKEHF	TGTGCCAGCAGTTACTCGAGTATGGGGAAGGAGCATTTT
15	-	TRBV20-1	few	TRBJ1-5	CSALGAGAIGQPQHF	TGCAGTGCGCTTGGGGCAGGGGCGATCGGTCAGCCCCAGCATTTT
16	-	TRBV27	-	TRBJ2-1	CASSFTGIISYNEQFF	TGTGCCAGCAGTTTTACAGGGATTATCTCCTACAATGAGCAGTTCTTC
16	-	TRBV6-6	few	TRBJ2-1	CASSYSRDGVYNEQFF	TGTGCCAGCAGTTACTCCCGGGACGGAGTCTACAATGAGCAGTTCTTC
14	-	TRBV20-1	-	TRBJ1-2	CSVGSGTTNYGYTF	TGCAGTGTTGGATCCGGGACAACCAACTATGGCTACACCTTC
14	TRBD1	TRBV10-3	many	TRBJ1-1	CAISETGVGTEAFF	TGTGCCATCAGTGAGACAGGGGTGGGCACTGAAGCTTTCTTT
16	-	TRBV7-9	few	TRBJ2-1	CASSGREQDLYNEQFF	TGTGCCAGCAGCGGCCGGGAACAGGACCTCTACAATGAGCAGTTCTTC
14	TRBD1	TRBV29-1	many	TRBJ1-1	CSVVSGQMNTEAFF	TGCAGCGTTGTATCGGGACAGATGAACACTGAAGCTTTCTTT
16	TRBD2	TRBV7-8	-	TRBJ2-3	CASSLAWDSGGSTQYF	TGTGCCAGCAGCTTAGCGTGGGATAGCGGGGGCTCTACGCAGTATTTT